This TCR beta chain was captured in a study of T cells in Graves' hyperthyroidism and ophthalmopathy. On the study more broadly: Peripheral blood was secured at the point of initial diagnosis, before any treatment. General study results and limits: Most thyroid clonotypes expanded above 0.001 appeared in blood too. Ophthalmopathy, which appeared later, was predicted by the model a median around 6.5 months before onset.

Researchers amplified the TCR beta CDR3 regions from RNA transcripts. The HTBI primer set served for first-round RT-PCR of the TCR CDR3. MiXCR, applied by TCRdb to the multiplex PCR reads, yields one record per CDR3 protein. The sample yields under 600,000 distinct CDR3 sequences, 15% to 20% seen once. This clonotype showed up just a few times. Its specificity is unknown. Those patients with uncontrolled infection, other autoimmune disease, pregnancy or lactation were excluded. The CDR3 has 14 residues. Trimming took off 7 bases at V and 5 bases at J, with 15 bases between the two ends. CDR1 GTSNPN and CDR2 SVGIG come from the germline V gene (reference sequence).

The chain couples TRBV30 to TRBJ1-6, with a tentative D call TRBD1 (6 bases). Sample: blood. The sequence came from a woman aged 40 to 49 with Graves' ophthalmopathy. The CDR3 region has the DNA TGTGCCTACAGACCGGGACACAATAATTCACCCCTCCACTTT. Its translation: CAYRPGHNNSPLHF.